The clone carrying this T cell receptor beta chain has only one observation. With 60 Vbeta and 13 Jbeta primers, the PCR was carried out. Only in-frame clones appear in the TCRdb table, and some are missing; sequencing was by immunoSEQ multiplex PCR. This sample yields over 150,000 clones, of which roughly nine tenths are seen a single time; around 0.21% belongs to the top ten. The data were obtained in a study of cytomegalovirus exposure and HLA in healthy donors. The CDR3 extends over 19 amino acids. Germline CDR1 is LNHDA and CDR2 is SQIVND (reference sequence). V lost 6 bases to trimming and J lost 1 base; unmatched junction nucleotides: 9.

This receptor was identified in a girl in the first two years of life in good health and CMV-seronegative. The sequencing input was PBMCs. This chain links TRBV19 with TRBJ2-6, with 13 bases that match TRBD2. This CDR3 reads CASSPLAGGPLSGANVLTF. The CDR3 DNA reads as TGTGCCAGTAGCCCACTAGCGGGAGGGCCATTGTCTGGGGCCAACGTCCTGACTTTC. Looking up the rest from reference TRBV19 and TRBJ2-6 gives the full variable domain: DGGITQSPKYLFRKEGQNVTLSCEQNLNHDAMYWYRQDPGQGLRLIYYSQIVNDFQKGDIAEGYSVSREKKESFPLTVTSAQKNPTAFYLCASSPLAGGPLSGANVLTFGAGSRLTVL.